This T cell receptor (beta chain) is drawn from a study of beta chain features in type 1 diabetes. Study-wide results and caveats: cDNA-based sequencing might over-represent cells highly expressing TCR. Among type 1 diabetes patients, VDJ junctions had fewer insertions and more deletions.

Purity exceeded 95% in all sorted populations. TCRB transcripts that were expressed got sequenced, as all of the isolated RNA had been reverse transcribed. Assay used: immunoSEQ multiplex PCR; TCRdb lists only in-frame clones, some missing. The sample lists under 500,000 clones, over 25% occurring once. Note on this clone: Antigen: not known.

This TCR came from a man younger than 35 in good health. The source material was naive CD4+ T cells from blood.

CDR3 nucleotides: TGCGCCAGCAGCCGAACCGGAGGTAGCGGGACCAATGAGCAGTTCTTC. Residues: CASSRTGGSGTNEQFF. The chain combines TRBV4-1 with TRBJ2-1, with 8 bases lining up with TRBD2. With V trimmed by 4 bases and J by 6 bases, 11 bases remained unmatched. This CDR3 contains 16 residues. Per germline, CDR1 MGHRA and CDR2 YSYEKL.